This T cell receptor beta chain was documented in a study of response to subunit inactivated influenza vaccine. Findings of the study overall: Authors suggested each seasonal influenza vaccination recruits few new T cells.

TCRdb processed the RT-PCR reads anew with MiXCR; each CDR3 protein has one entry. The data contain 500,000 to 600,000 distinct CDR3 sequences, around 8% of them singletons. On this clonotype: The antigen is undetermined.

Germline lookup yields CDR1 MDHEN and CDR2 SYDVKM. Losses at the gene ends were 4 bases for V and 2 bases for J; bases not matched to a gene: 5. The CDR3 length is 15 residues. This TCR came from a man aged 45 to 70 who received an inactivated influenza vaccine. The V and J genes are TRBV28 and TRBJ1-2, with 9 nucleotides matching TRBD1. The source was PBMCs from blood, collected less than 30 months after vaccination. The CDR3, as DNA: TGTGCCAGCAGTTCCGGGGGACAGGGAAACTATGGCTACACCTTC. The encoded protein is CASSSGGQGNYGYTF.